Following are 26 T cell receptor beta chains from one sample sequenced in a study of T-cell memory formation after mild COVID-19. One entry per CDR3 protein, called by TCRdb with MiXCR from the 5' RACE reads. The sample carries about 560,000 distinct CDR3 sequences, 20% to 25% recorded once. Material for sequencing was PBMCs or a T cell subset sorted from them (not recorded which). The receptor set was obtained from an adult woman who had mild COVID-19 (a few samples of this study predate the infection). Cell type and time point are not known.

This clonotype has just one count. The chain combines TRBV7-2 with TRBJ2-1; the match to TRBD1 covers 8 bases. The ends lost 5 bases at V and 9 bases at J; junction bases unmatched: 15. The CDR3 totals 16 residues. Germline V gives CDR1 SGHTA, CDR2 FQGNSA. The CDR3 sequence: CASSPGTGPWGSEQFF. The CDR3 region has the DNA TGTGCCAGCAGCCCAGGGACAGGACCATGGGGCAGTGAGCAGTTCTTC.

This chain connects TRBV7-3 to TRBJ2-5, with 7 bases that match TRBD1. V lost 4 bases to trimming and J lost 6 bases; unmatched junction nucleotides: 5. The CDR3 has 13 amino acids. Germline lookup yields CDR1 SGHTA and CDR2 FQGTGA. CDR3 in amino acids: CASSSRQGQTQYF. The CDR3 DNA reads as TGTGCCAGCAGCTCGCGACAGGGCCAGACCCAGTACTTC.

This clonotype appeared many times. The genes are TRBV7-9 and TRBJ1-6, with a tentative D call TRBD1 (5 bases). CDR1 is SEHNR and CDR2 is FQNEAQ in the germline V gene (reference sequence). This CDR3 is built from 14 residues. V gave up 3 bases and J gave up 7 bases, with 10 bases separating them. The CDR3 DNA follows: TGTGCCAGCAGCTTTGAGGACACCAATTCACCCCTCCACTTT. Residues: CASSFEDTNSPLHF.

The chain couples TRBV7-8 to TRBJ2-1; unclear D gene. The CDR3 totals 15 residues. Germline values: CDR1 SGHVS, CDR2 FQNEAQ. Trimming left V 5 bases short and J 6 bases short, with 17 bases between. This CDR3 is CASSPTTGWGNEQFF. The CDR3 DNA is TGTGCCAGCAGCCCTACGACGGGTTGGGGCAATGAGCAGTTCTTC.

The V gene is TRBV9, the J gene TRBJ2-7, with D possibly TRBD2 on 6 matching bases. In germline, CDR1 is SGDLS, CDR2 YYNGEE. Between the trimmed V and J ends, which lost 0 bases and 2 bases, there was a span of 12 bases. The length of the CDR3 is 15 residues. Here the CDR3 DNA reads TGTGCCAGCAGCGTAGATAGCAGACTAGCCTACGAGCAGTACTTC. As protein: CASSVDSRLAYEQYF.

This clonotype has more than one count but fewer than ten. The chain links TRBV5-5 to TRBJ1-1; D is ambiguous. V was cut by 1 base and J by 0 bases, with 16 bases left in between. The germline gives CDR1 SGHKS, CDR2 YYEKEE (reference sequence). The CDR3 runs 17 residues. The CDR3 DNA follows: TGTGCCAGCAGCTTGCAGCCGGGAATGGGCATGAACACTGAAGCTTTCTTT. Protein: CASSLQPGMGMNTEAFF.

The CDR3 bases are TGTGCCACCAGTGATTCATGGGACCGGAGATACACCGGGGAGCTGTTTTTT. As protein: CATSDSWDRRYTGELFF. The chain couples TRBV24-1 to TRBJ2-2; D may be TRBD1 or TRBD2 (5 bases each). Germline CDR1 reads KGHDR; CDR2 reads SFDVKD. This CDR3 region has 17 residues. Between the trimmed V and J ends, which lost 2 bases and 3 bases, there was a span of 15 bases.

The CDR3 DNA follows: TGTGCCAGCAGTTACTCCTTCGGGACAAGCAACACCGGGGAGCTGTTTTTT. It is translated as CASSYSFGTSNTGELFF. The chain is built from TRBV6-5 and TRBJ2-2, with D perhaps TRBD1 (6 bases). Germline V CDR1 and CDR2: MNHEY, SVGAGI. The CDR3 has 17 amino acids. V lost 0 bases to trimming and J lost 2 bases, with 13 bases between them.

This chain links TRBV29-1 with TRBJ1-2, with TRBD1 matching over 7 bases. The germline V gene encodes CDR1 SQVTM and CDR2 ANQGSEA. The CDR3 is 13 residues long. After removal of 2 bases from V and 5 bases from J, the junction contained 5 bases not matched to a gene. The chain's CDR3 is CSVEWDSSYGYTF. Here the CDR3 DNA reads TGCAGCGTTGAATGGGACAGCTCTTATGGCTACACCTTC.

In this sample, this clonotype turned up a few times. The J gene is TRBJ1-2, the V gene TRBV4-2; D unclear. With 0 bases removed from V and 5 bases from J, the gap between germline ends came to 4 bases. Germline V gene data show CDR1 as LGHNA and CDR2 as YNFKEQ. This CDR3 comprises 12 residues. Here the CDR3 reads CASSQDGYGYTF. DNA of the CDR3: TGTGCCAGCAGCCAAGATGGATATGGCTACACCTTC.

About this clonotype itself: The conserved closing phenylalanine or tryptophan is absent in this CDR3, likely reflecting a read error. Here the CDR3 DNA reads TGTGCCAGCAGTTACTCGACTTCGGGGTACGAGCAGTACTTA. Protein: CASSYSTSGYEQYL. The genes are TRBV6-5 and TRBJ2-7; perhaps TRBD2 as D (5 bases). Between the trimmed V and J ends, which lost 0 bases and 4 bases, there was a span of 10 bases. This CDR3 is 14 amino acids long. Germline CDR1 MNHEY, CDR2 SVGAGI.

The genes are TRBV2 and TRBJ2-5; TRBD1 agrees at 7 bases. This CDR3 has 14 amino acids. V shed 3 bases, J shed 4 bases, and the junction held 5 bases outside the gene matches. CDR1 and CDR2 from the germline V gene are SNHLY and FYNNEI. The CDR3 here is CASSDRAGGETQYF. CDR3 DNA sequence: TGTGCCAGCAGTGATCGGGCAGGGGGAGAGACCCAGTACTTC.

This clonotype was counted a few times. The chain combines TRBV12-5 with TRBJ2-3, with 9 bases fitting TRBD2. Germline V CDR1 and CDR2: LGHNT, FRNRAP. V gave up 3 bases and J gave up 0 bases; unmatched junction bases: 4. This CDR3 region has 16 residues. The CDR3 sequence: CASGLRTSGSTDTQYF. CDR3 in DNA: TGTGCTAGTGGTTTACGTACTAGCGGGAGCACAGATACGCAGTATTTT. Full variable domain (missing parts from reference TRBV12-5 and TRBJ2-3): DARVTQTPRHKVTEMGQEVTMRCQPILGHNTVFWYRQTMMQGLELLAYFRNRAPLDDSGMPKDRFSAEMPDATLATLKIQPSEPRDSAVYFCASGLRTSGSTDTQYFGPGTRLTVL.

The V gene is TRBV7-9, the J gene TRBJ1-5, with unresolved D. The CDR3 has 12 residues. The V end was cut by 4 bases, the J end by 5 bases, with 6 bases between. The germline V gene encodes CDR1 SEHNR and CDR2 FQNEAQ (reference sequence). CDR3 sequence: CASSYPDQPQHF. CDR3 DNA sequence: TGTGCCAGCAGCTACCCAGATCAGCCCCAGCATTTT. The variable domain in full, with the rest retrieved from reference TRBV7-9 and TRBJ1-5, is DTGVSQNPRHKITKRGQNVTFRCDPISEHNRLYWYRQTLGQGPEFLTYFQNEAQLEKSRLLSDRFSAERPKGSFSTLEIQRTEQGDSAMYLCASSYPDQPQHFGDGTRLSIL.

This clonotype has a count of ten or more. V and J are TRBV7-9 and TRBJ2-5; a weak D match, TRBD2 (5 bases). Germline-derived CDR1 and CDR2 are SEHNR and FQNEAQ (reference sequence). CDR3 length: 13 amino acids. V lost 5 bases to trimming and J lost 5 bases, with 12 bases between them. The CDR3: CASSPRGPETQYF. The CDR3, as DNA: TGTGCCAGCAGCCCCAGAGGGCCGGAGACCCAGTACTTC. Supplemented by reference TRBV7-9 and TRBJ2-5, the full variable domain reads DTGVSQNPRHKITKRGQNVTFRCDPISEHNRLYWYRQTLGQGPEFLTYFQNEAQLEKSRLLSDRFSAERPKGSFSTLEIQRTEQGDSAMYLCASSPRGPETQYFGPGTRLLVL.

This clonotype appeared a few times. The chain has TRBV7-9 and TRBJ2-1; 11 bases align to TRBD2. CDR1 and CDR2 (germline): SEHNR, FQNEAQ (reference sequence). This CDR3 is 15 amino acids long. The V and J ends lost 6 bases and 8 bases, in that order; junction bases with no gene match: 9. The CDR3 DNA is TGTGCCAGCAGTTCGAGACTAGCGGGAACGGATGAGCAGTTCTTC. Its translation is CASSSRLAGTDEQFF. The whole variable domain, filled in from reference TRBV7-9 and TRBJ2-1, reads DTGVSQNPRHKITKRGQNVTFRCDPISEHNRLYWYRQTLGQGPEFLTYFQNEAQLEKSRLLSDRFSAERPKGSFSTLEIQRTEQGDSAMYLCASSSRLAGTDEQFFGPGTRLTVL.

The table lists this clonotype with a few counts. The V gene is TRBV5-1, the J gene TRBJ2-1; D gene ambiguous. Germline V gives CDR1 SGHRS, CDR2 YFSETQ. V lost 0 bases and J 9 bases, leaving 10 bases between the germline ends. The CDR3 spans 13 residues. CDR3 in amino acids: CASSLASEFEQFF. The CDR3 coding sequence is TGCGCCAGCAGCTTGGCGTCTGAGTTTGAGCAGTTCTTC.

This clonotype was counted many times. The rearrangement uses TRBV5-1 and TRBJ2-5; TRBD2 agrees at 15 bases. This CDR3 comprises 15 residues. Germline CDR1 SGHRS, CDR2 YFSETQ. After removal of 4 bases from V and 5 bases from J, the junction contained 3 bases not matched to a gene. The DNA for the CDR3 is TGCGCCAGCAGCGGGGGACTAGCGGGAGGTGAGACCCAGTACTTC. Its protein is CASSGGLAGGETQYF.

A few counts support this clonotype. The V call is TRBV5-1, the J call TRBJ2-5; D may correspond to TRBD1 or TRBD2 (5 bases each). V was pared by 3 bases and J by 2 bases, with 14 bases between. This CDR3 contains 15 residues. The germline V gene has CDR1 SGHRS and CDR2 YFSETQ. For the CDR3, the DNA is TGCGCCAGCAGCTGGAGAGGGACGCGTCAAGAGACCCAGTACTTC. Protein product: CASSWRGTRQETQYF.

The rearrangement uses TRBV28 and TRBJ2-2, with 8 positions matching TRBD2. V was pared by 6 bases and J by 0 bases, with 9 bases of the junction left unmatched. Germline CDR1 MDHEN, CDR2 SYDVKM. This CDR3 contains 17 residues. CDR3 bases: TGTGCCAGCAGGGAGTCTGGCGGGAGGCCGAACACCGGGGAGCTGTTTTTT. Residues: CASRESGGRPNTGELFF.

Here the CDR3 reads CSAREITRPNTGELFF. CDR3 nucleotides: TGCAGTGCTAGAGAAATAACGCGACCGAACACCGGGGAGCTGTTTTTT. The chain uses TRBV20-1 and TRBJ2-2, with D unresolved. V shed 0 bases and J shed 0 bases, with 11 bases lying between them. The CDR3 spans 16 residues. CDR1 and CDR2 (germline): DFQATT, SNEGSKA (reference sequence).

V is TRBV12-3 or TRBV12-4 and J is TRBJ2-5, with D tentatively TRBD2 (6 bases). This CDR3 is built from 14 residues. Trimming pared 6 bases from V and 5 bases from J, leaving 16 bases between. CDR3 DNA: TGTGCCAGCAGACTATCGGGAGAGGGTGAGACCCAGTACTTC. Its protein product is CASRLSGEGETQYF.

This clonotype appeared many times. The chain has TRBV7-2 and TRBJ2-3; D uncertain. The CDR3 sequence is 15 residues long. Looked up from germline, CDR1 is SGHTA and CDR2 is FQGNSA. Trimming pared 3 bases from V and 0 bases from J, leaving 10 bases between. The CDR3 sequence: CASSLRTASTDTQYF. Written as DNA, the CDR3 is TGTGCCAGCAGCTTGCGGACCGCCAGCACAGATACGCAGTATTTT.

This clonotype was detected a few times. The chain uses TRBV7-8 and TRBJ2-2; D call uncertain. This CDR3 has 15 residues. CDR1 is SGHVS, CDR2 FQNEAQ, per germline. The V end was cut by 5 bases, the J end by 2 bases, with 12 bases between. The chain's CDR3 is CASSLSRRNTGELFF. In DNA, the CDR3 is TGTGCCAGCAGCCTCAGCAGGAGAAACACCGGGGAGCTGTTTTTT.

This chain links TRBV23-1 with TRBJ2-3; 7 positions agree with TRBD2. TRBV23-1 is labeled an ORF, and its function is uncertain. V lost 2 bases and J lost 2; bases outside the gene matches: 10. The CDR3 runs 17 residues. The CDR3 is CASSQGGGVFPTDTQYF. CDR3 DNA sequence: TGCGCCAGCAGTCAAGGGGGGGGGGTTTTCCCCACAGATACGCAGTATTTT.

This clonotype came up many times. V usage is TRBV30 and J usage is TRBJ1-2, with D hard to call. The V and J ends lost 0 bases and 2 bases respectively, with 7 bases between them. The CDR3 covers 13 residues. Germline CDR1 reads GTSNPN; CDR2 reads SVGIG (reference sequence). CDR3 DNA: TGTGCCTGGAGTGTAGACGAAAACTATGGCTACACCTTC. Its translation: CAWSVDENYGYTF.